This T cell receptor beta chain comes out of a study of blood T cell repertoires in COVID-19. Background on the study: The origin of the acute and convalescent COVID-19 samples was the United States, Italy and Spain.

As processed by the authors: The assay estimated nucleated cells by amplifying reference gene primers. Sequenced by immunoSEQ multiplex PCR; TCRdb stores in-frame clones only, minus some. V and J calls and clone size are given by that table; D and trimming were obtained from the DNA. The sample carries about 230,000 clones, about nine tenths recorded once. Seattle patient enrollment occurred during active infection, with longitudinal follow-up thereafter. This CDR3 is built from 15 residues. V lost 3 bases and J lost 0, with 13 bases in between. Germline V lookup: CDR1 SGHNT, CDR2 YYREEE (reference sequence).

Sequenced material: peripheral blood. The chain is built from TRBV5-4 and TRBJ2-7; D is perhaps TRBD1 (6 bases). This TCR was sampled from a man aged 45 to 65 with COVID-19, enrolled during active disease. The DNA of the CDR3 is TGTGCCAGCAGCTCCTACCAGGGGACCTCCTACGAGCAGTACTTC. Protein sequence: CASSSYQGTSYEQYF. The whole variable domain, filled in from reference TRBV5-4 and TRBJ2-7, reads ETGVTQSPTHLIKTRGQQVTLRCSSQSGHNTVSWYQQALGQGPQFIFQYYREEENGRGNFPPRFSGLQFPNYSSELNVNALELDDSALYLCASSSYQGTSYEQYFGPGTRLTVT.